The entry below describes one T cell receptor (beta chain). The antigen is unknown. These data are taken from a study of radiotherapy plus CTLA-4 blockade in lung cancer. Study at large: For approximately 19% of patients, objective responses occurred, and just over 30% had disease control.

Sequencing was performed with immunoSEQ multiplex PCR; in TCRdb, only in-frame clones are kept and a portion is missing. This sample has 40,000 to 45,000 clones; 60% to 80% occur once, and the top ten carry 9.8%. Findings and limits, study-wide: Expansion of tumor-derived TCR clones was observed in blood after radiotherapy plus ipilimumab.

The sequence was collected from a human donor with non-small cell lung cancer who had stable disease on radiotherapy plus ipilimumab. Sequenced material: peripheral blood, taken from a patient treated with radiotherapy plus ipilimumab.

The CDR3 DNA reads as TGTGCCAGTAGTATAGCGGGAGCGAACCGGGGAAACACCATATATTTT. Amino acids: CASSIAGANRGNTIYF. This sequence joins TRBV19 and TRBJ1-3; no firm D call. CDR3 length equals 16 residues. The germline V gene has CDR1 LNHDA and CDR2 SQIVND (reference sequence). V dropped 1 base and J dropped 4 bases, with 14 bases sitting between them.